This T cell receptor (beta chain) was obtained from a study of blood T cell repertoires in COVID-19. In the authors' workflow: Reference gene primer amplification yielded estimated nucleated cell counts. Produced via immunoSEQ multiplex PCR; TCRdb's table is partial and in-frame only. That table supplies the V and J calls and clone size; D and trimming were determined from the DNA. The profile shows about 120,000 clones, more than 65% of them singletons. The germline V and J ends were trimmed by 3 bases and 8 bases, with 15 bases remaining between them. Per the germline V gene, CDR1 is SGDLS and CDR2 is YYNGEE. This CDR3 comprises 14 residues. This clone turned up a few times.

The sequence was collected from a woman older than 75 with acute or convalescent COVID-19. Sequencing was done on a sample of peripheral blood. This sequence joins TRBV9 and TRBJ2-1; D may be TRBD1 (6 bases). DNA of the CDR3: TGTGCCAGCAGCGCCTCCAACAGGGCTTATGAGCAGTTCTTC. Amino acids: CASSASNRAYEQFF.